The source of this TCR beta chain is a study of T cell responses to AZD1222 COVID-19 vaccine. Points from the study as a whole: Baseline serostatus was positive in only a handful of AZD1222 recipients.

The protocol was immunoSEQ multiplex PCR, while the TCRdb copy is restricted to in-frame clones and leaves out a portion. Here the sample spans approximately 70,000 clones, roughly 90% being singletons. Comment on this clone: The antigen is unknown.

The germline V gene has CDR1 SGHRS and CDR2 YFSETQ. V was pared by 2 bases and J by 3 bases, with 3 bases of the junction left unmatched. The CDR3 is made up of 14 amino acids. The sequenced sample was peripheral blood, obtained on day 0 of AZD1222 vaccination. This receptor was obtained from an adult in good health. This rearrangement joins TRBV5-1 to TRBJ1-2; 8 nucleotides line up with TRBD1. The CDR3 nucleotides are TGCGCCAGCAGCTTTACAGGGGGAGACTATGGCTACACCTTC. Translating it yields CASSFTGGDYGYTF.